Presented here are 2 T cell receptor beta chains from one specimen sequenced in a study of blood T cell repertoires in COVID-19. Profiling relied on immunoSEQ multiplex PCR, and the TCRdb table lists in-frame clones only, not all of them. Of hundreds of thousands of clones listed, approximately 87% are singletons. Sequencing was performed on peripheral blood. These receptors were taken from a middle-aged woman who had recovered from COVID-19.

The chain has TRBV7-6 and TRBJ2-1, with 10 bases identical to TRBD1. With V trimmed by 4 bases and J by 10 bases, 10 bases remained unmatched. This CDR3 has 15 amino acids. The germline V gene has CDR1 SGHVS and CDR2 FNYEAQ. CDR3: CASSSRQGARGEQFF. CDR3 nucleotides: TGTGCCAGCAGCTCCAGACAGGGGGCGAGGGGAGAGCAGTTCTTC.

The rearrangement links TRBV3-1 (or the pseudogene TRBV3-2) to TRBJ2-5, with 7 positions matching TRBD2. The ends lost 2 bases at V and 5 bases at J; junction bases unmatched: 5. This CDR3 is built from 14 residues. Germline CDR1 LGHDT, CDR2 YNNKEL (reference sequence). The CDR3 DNA follows: TGTGCCAGCAGCCAATCAGCGGGGATGGAGACCCAGTACTTC. It is translated as CASSQSAGMETQYF.